These T cell receptor beta chains were read from a single sample in a study of T cell responses to AZD1222 COVID-19 vaccine. Sequencing used immunoSEQ multiplex PCR; TCRdb keeps in-frame clones, though not all of them. The sample gives approximately 140,000 clones, about 92% of which show up once; 3.1% is in the top ten. Sequencing was performed on peripheral blood, taken on day 0 of AZD1222 vaccination. These receptors originate from an adult in good health. CDR3s include the opening cysteine and the closing phenylalanine or tryptophan. The order of the fields is clone size, CDR3 length, J gene, D gene, V gene, CDR3 DNA, CDR3 protein. D genes are given only for firm matches. The listing skips clone size in some rows; elsewhere it reads once, few, many or a size class.

abundance: -
len: 16
j_gene: TRBJ2-7
d_gene: TRBD1
v_gene: TRBV25-1
CDR3nt: TGTGCCAGCAGTGAGATCCAGGGGGCTACGAGGAACGAGCAGTACTTC
CDR3aa: CASSEIQGATRNEQYF

abundance: -
len: 11
j_gene: TRBJ1-1
d_gene: -
v_gene: TRBV12-3/TRBV12-4
CDR3nt: TGTGCCAGCAGTTTTAAAGACAGGGCTTTCTTT
CDR3aa: CASSFKDRAFF

abundance: -
len: 15
j_gene: TRBJ1-3
d_gene: TRBD1
v_gene: TRBV9
CDR3nt: TGTGCCAGCAGTTATGACAGGGATGGGGAAAACACCATATATTTT
CDR3aa: CASSYDRDGENTIYF

abundance: -
len: 20
j_gene: TRBJ2-6
d_gene: -
v_gene: TRBV29-1
CDR3nt: TGCAGCGTTGTGGGGTTGCGGACTGGGGGGTTGGGTGACGGGGCCAACGTCCTGACTTTC
CDR3aa: CSVVGLRTGGLGDGANVLTF

abundance: once
len: 17
j_gene: TRBJ1-2
d_gene: -
v_gene: TRBV7-9
CDR3nt: TGTGCCAGCAGCTTAAGCCGCCGGGACACTATAAATTATGGCTACACCTTC
CDR3aa: CASSLSRRDTINYGYTF

abundance: -
len: 15
j_gene: TRBJ2-7
d_gene: TRBD2
v_gene: TRBV7-2
CDR3nt: TGTGCCAGCAGAGCTAGCGGGAGGGCCGAATACGAGCAGTACTTC
CDR3aa: CASRASGRAEYEQYF

abundance: -
len: 13
j_gene: TRBJ1-3
d_gene: -
v_gene: TRBV7-9
CDR3nt: TGTGCCTTCACTCCACTCTCTGGAAACACCATATATTTT
CDR3aa: CAFTPLSGNTIYF

abundance: -
len: 15
j_gene: TRBJ1-1
d_gene: TRBD1
v_gene: TRBV5-1
CDR3nt: TGCGCCAGCAGCTTGGCCCAGACAGGGTATACTGAAGCTTTCTTT
CDR3aa: CASSLAQTGYTEAFF

abundance: -
len: 13
j_gene: TRBJ2-7
d_gene: -
v_gene: TRBV11-2
CDR3nt: TGTGCCAGCAGCAGGACAGAGCCCTACGAGCAGTACTTC
CDR3aa: CASSRTEPYEQYF

abundance: once
len: 13
j_gene: TRBJ1-5
d_gene: -
v_gene: TRBV7-9
CDR3nt: TGTGCCAGCAGCTTAGACGGGGGTCAGCCCCAGCATTTT
CDR3aa: CASSLDGGQPQHF

abundance: -
len: 11
j_gene: TRBJ1-2
d_gene: -
v_gene: TRBV20-1
CDR3nt: TGCAGTGCTAACCCTCTCCCGGGCTACACCTTC
CDR3aa: CSANPLPGYTF

abundance: -
len: 14
j_gene: TRBJ2-7
d_gene: TRBD1
v_gene: TRBV7-9
CDR3nt: TGTGCCAGCAGGGGGGGGACAGGGCCTTACGAGCAGTACTTC
CDR3aa: CASRGGTGPYEQYF

abundance: -
len: 14
j_gene: TRBJ1-1
d_gene: -
v_gene: TRBV2
CDR3nt: TGTGCCAGCAGTCGGGACCACGGGGGCCCTGAAGCTTTCTTT
CDR3aa: CASSRDHGGPEAFF

abundance: -
len: 14
j_gene: TRBJ1-5
d_gene: TRBD1
v_gene: TRBV7-9
CDR3nt: TGTGCCAGCAGCCCTACAGGGGATGGTCAGCCCCAGCATTTT
CDR3aa: CASSPTGDGQPQHF

abundance: -
len: 13
j_gene: TRBJ1-2
d_gene: TRBD1
v_gene: TRBV6-5
CDR3nt: TGTGCCACTCGGGACAGCCTTAACTATGGCTACACCTTC
CDR3aa: CATRDSLNYGYTF

abundance: -
len: 13
j_gene: TRBJ1-1
d_gene: -
v_gene: TRBV14
CDR3nt: TGTGCCAGCAGCCTAGGGATTAACACTGAAGCTTTCTTT
CDR3aa: CASSLGINTEAFF

abundance: -
len: 15
j_gene: TRBJ1-4
d_gene: -
v_gene: TRBV15
CDR3nt: TGTGCCACCAGCAGGGAAACCGGGACTGATGAAAAACTGTTTTTT
CDR3aa: CATSRETGTDEKLFF

abundance: -
len: 14
j_gene: TRBJ1-5
d_gene: -
v_gene: TRBV27
CDR3nt: TGTGCCAGCAGTTTAGCAGGGAGCAATCAGCCCCAGCATTTT
CDR3aa: CASSLAGSNQPQHF

abundance: -
len: 16
j_gene: TRBJ2-5
d_gene: TRBD2
v_gene: TRBV7-9
CDR3nt: TGTGCCAGCAGCATCCTTTTAGCGGGAGTGAGGGAGACCCAGTACTTC
CDR3aa: CASSILLAGVRETQYF

abundance: -
len: 15
j_gene: TRBJ1-2
d_gene: -
v_gene: TRBV19
CDR3nt: TGTGCCAGTAATACTGGGGCAGACGTCGACTATGGCTACACCTTC
CDR3aa: CASNTGADVDYGYTF

abundance: -
len: 16
j_gene: TRBJ1-2
d_gene: -
v_gene: TRBV9
CDR3nt: TGTGCCAGCAGCGTAACTAGGCGGGACGGGCAATCCGGCTACACCTTC
CDR3aa: CASSVTRRDGQSGYTF

abundance: -
len: 16
j_gene: TRBJ2-1
d_gene: TRBD2
v_gene: TRBV28
CDR3nt: TGTGCCAGCAGGAGAGGACTAGCGGGAGTAAACAATGAGCAGTTCTTC
CDR3aa: CASRRGLAGVNNEQFF